Each of the 23 T cell receptor beta chains below was sequenced from the same sample in a study of T cells after yellow fever vaccination. TCRdb recomputed calls from the 5' RACE reads with MiXCR, one row per CDR3 protein. This sample has nearly 300,000 distinct CDR3 sequences; 7.5% to 9.5% occur once, and the top ten carry around 3.1%. The sample in question was CD4+ T cells sorted from PBMCs, obtained 5 days after the yellow fever booster vaccination. The receptors originated from a man younger than 30 who received the YFV17D yellow fever vaccine.

V usage is TRBV5-6 and J usage is TRBJ2-3; TRBD1 matches 7 bases. This CDR3 spans 14 amino acids. Losses at the gene ends were 4 bases for V and 4 bases for J; bases not matched to a gene: 6. In germline, CDR1 is SGHDT, CDR2 YYEEEE. In DNA, the CDR3 is TGTGCCAGCAGCGCAACCCAGGGGGCAGATACGCAGTATTTT. This encodes CASSATQGADTQYF.

This clonotype has just a few counts. The chain employs TRBV4-2 and TRBJ2-7; tentatively, D is TRBD1 (6 bases). The germline V gene encodes CDR1 LGHNA and CDR2 YNFKEQ. The length of the CDR3 is 14 residues. Between the trimmed V and J ends, which lost 3 bases and 0 bases, there was a span of 9 bases. In DNA form, the CDR3 reads TGTGCCAGCAGCCAGCAGGGGAGCTCCTACGAGCAGTACTTC. Translated: CASSQQGSSYEQYF.

This chain uses TRBV7-3 with TRBJ2-3; 11 bases are a match to TRBD2. CDR1 SGHTA and CDR2 FQGTGA come from the germline V gene. V was clipped by 7 bases and J by 1 base; unmatched bases: 10. The CDR3 spans 17 residues. The CDR3 sequence is CASNPTRGLAGTDTQYF. The DNA for the CDR3 is TGTGCCAGCAACCCTACAAGGGGACTAGCGGGCACAGATACGCAGTATTTT.

This clonotype was recorded at least ten times. V usage is TRBV7-2 and J usage is TRBJ1-2, with 7 positions matching TRBD1. This CDR3 contains 14 residues. V shed 2 bases and J 3 bases; nucleotides not matched to a gene: 3. Germline CDR1 and CDR2: SGHTA and FQGNSA. The CDR3 reads CASSLITGDYGYTF. In DNA form, the CDR3 reads TGTGCCAGCAGCTTAATCACAGGGGACTATGGCTACACCTTC.

This clonotype was counted between two and nine times. This sequence joins TRBV4-3 and TRBJ2-7; 7 bases match TRBD1. Germline V gene data show CDR1 as LGHNA and CDR2 as YSLEER. V was pared by 1 base and J by 4 bases, with 1 base of the junction left unmatched. The CDR3 contains 13 residues. CDR3 nucleotides: TGCGCCAGCAGCCAAGGGGACAGATACGAGCAGTACGTC. It is translated as CASSQGDRYEQYV.

This clonotype was picked up a small number of times. The J gene is TRBJ1-4, the V gene TRBV5-5; a possible D gene is TRBD1 (5 bases). The CDR3 has 13 residues. V lost 4 bases to trimming and J lost 4 bases, with 8 bases between them. Germline CDR1 and CDR2: SGHKS and YYEKEE (reference sequence). CDR3 protein: CASSGDDNEKLFF. DNA of the CDR3: TGTGCCAGCAGCGGGGACGATAATGAAAAACTGTTTTTT.

The V call is TRBV6-1, the J call TRBJ1-2, with a possible D match to TRBD1 (5 bases). The CDR3 is made up of 15 amino acids. Germline loops: CDR1 MNHNS, CDR2 SASEGT. Trimming removed 7 bases at V and 0 bases at J, with 15 bases between. The CDR3 here is CASTQGGQSNYGYTF. The CDR3, as DNA: TGTGCCAGCACCCAGGGCGGTCAGTCTAACTATGGCTACACCTTC.

This clonotype was seen a few times. The V call is TRBV15, the J call TRBJ2-7; 8 bases map to TRBD1. This CDR3 is 14 amino acids long. The V and J ends lost 1 base and 9 bases, in that order; junction bases with no gene match: 8. The germline V gene has CDR1 LNHNV and CDR2 YYDKDF (reference sequence). CDR3 in amino acids: CATSRAGTGGRQYV. The CDR3 DNA sequence: TGTGCCACCAGCAGAGCAGGGACAGGTGGTCGGCAGTACGTC.

This clonotype has more than one count but fewer than ten. The chain employs TRBV20-1 and TRBJ1-2; TRBD1 is a possible D gene (5 bases). This CDR3 is built from 15 residues. Trimming stripped 3 bases from V and 6 bases from J, with 20 bases between. Looked up from germline, CDR1 is DFQATT and CDR2 is SNEGSKA (reference sequence). For the CDR3, the DNA is TGCAGTGCTAGTATAAGGGTGTGGGGACGGCATGGCTACACCTTC. It specifies CSASIRVWGRHGYTF.

In its sample, this clonotype was seen many times. V is TRBV4-3 and J is TRBJ2-3; 12 positions agree with TRBD2. The germline gives CDR1 LGHNA, CDR2 YSLEER. With 4 bases clipped from V and 2 bases from J, the junction kept 1 base outside the gene matches. This CDR3 has 15 residues. DNA of the CDR3: TGCGCCAGCAGCCGGACTAGCGGGGTCACAGATACGCAGTATTTT. Translation gives CASSRTSGVTDTQYF.

This clonotype was detected a few times. The chain carries TRBV18 and TRBJ2-3; D perhaps matches TRBD1 (6 bases). CDR1 is KGHSH, CDR2 LQKENI, per germline. This CDR3 has 16 amino acids. V shed 0 bases and J shed 2 bases, with 12 bases lying between them. CDR3 sequence reads: CASSPPGQAYTDTQYF. The CDR3 nucleotides read TGTGCCAGCTCACCACCGGGACAAGCCTACACAGATACGCAGTATTTT.

In its sample, this clonotype was seen a few times. The chain employs TRBV15 and TRBJ2-3, with D tentatively TRBD2 (5 bases). Germline V gives CDR1 LNHNV, CDR2 YYDKDF (reference sequence). The V and J ends lost 0 bases and 4 bases respectively, with 17 bases between them. The length of the CDR3 is 17 residues. CDR3 sequence (DNA): TGTGCCACCAGCAGAGATCTTGGGAGTACGTTCCCAGATACGCAGTATTTT. This codes for CATSRDLGSTFPDTQYF. The variable domain in full, completed from reference TRBV15 and TRBJ2-3, reads DAMVIQNPRYQVTQFGKPVTLSCSQTLNHNVMYWYQQKSSQAPKLLFHYYDKDFNNEADTPDNFQSRRPNTSFCFLDIRSPGLGDTAMYLCATSRDLGSTFPDTQYFGPGTRLTVL.

This sequence joins TRBV4-3 and TRBJ1-4, with 8 nucleotides matching TRBD1. In germline, CDR1 is LGHNA, CDR2 YSLEER. This CDR3 has 15 residues. With V trimmed by 4 bases and J by 6 bases, 7 bases remained unmatched. The CDR3 nucleotides are TGCGCCAGCAGCCGTGTTCAGGGGGCGGATGAAAAACTGTTTTTT. Amino acid sequence: CASSRVQGADEKLFF.

At least ten counts were recorded for this clonotype. The chain couples TRBV27 to TRBJ1-6; D remains unclear. The germline V gene encodes CDR1 MNHEY and CDR2 SMNVEV (reference sequence). The V end was cut by 3 bases, the J end by 0 bases, with 9 bases between. This CDR3 is 16 amino acids long. The CDR3 region is CASSFGRTSYNSPLHF. In nucleotides, the CDR3 is TGTGCCAGCAGTTTCGGGCGGACCTCCTATAATTCACCCCTCCACTTT.

This chain connects TRBV12-5 to TRBJ1-2; a possible D gene is TRBD1 (6 bases). Trimming removed 0 bases from V and 5 bases from J, with 13 bases in between. This CDR3 is 15 amino acids long. Germline V lookup: CDR1 LGHNT, CDR2 FRNRAP. The CDR3 protein is CASGLVEGGRYGYTF. CDR3 nucleotides: TGTGCTAGTGGTTTGGTTGAAGGGGGAAGGTATGGCTACACCTTC.

The sample holds a few counts of this clonotype. The chain couples TRBV6-5 to TRBJ2-5; 7 bases map to TRBD1. Germline CDR1 is MNHEY and CDR2 is SVGAGI. J gave up 4 bases and V 5 bases, and 4 bases lay outside the gene matches. The CDR3 has 13 amino acids. The CDR3 DNA sequence: TGTGCCAGCAGTAGAAGGGACAGAGAGACCCAGTACTTC. Protein product: CASSRRDRETQYF.

The chain is built from TRBV29-1 and TRBJ1-1, with D possibly matching TRBD1 (5 bases). The CDR3 totals 13 residues. From germline, CDR1 is SQVTM and CDR2 ANQGSEA. V lost 6 bases and J lost 5, with 16 bases in between. CDR3: CSVASGSRTEAFF. For the CDR3, the DNA is TGCAGCGTAGCCTCAGGGTCAAGGACTGAAGCTTTCTTT. The variable domain in full, with the rest retrieved from reference TRBV29-1 and TRBJ1-1, is SAVISQKPSRDICQRGTSLTIQCQVDSQVTMMFWYRQQPGQSLTLIATANQGSEATYESGFVIDKFPISRPNLTFSTLTVSNMSPEDSSIYLCSVASGSRTEAFFGQGTRLTVV.

V usage is TRBV20-1 and J usage is TRBJ2-5; 8 bases fit TRBD2. Germline values: CDR1 DFQATT, CDR2 SNEGSKA (reference sequence). The CDR3 has 14 residues. Trimming cost V 4 bases and J 2 bases; bases outside gene matches: 6. The CDR3: CSATRLALQETQYF. The CDR3 bases are TGCAGTGCTACCCGACTAGCGCTTCAAGAGACCCAGTACTTC.

This clonotype was counted at least ten times. The rearrangement links TRBV6-5 to TRBJ2-5, with TRBD1 matching over 12 bases. After removal of 6 bases from V and 5 bases from J, the junction contained 10 bases not matched to a gene. Germline values: CDR1 MNHEY, CDR2 SVGAGI. The CDR3 runs to 16 residues. The CDR3 DNA is TGTGCCAGCAGCCAACCGGGACAGGGGGCCGGGGAGACCCAGTACTTC. It yields the protein CASSQPGQGAGETQYF.

The chain carries TRBV20-1 and TRBJ2-3; D may correspond to TRBD1 or TRBD2 (6 bases each). CDR3 size: 16 residues. Looked up from germline, CDR1 is DFQATT and CDR2 is SNEGSKA (reference sequence). Trimming shortened V by 3 bases and J by 1 base, and 17 bases separated the two germline ends. The CDR3 reads CSASSIGGSGTDTQYF. The CDR3 DNA reads as TGCAGTGCTAGTTCTATAGGGGGGTCCGGCACAGATACGCAGTATTTT.

The rearrangement links TRBV10-3 to TRBJ1-2, with a tentative D call TRBD1 (6 bases). The CDR3 contains 14 residues. V dropped 4 bases and J dropped 6 bases, with 15 bases sitting between them. In germline, CDR1 is ENHRY, CDR2 SYGVKD. The CDR3 sequence: CAISASGGADGYTF. The CDR3 DNA reads as TGTGCCATCAGTGCGTCGGGGGGGGCGGATGGCTACACCTTC.

The V call is TRBV20-1, the J call TRBJ1-5; 8 nucleotides align to TRBD1. The germline V gene has CDR1 DFQATT and CDR2 SNEGSKA (reference sequence). There are 15 residues in the CDR3. Losses at the gene ends were 3 bases for V and 7 bases for J; bases not matched to a gene: 11. This CDR3 reads CSASMAPGGLQPQHF. Written as DNA, the CDR3 is TGCAGTGCTAGCATGGCCCCAGGGGGCCTACAGCCCCAGCATTTT.

The chain couples TRBV19 to TRBJ1-1; the match to TRBD1 covers 8 bases. CDR1 and CDR2 (germline): LNHDA, SQIVND (reference sequence). Trimming at V came to 3 bases and at J to 1 base, leaving 4 bases not matched to a gene. The CDR3 runs 15 residues. CDR3 sequence: CASSIQGAWNTEAFF. The CDR3 DNA reads TGTGCCAGTAGTATCCAGGGGGCGTGGAACACTGAAGCTTTCTTT.